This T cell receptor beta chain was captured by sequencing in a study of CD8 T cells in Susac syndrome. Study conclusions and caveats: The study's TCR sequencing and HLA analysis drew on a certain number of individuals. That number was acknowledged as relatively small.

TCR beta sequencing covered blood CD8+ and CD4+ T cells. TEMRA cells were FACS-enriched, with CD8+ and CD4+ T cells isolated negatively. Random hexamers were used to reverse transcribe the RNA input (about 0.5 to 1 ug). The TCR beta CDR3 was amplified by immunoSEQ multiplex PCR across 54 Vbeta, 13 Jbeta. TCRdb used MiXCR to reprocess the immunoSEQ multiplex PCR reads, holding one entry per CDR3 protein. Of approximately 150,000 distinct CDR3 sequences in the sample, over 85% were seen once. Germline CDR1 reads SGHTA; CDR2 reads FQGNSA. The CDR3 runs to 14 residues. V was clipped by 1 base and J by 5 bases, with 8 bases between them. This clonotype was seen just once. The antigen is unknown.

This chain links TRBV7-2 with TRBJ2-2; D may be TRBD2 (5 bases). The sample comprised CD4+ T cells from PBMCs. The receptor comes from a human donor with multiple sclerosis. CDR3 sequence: CASSLVLVTGELFF. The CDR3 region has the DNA TGTGCCAGCAGCTTAGTACTAGTTACCGGGGAGCTGTTTTTT. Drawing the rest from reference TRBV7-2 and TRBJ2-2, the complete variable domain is GAGVSQSPSNKVTEKGKDVELRCDPISGHTALYWYRQSLGQGLEFLIYFQGNSAPDKSGLPSDRFSAERTGGSVSTLTIQRTQQEDSAVYLCASSLVLVTGELFFGEGSRLTVL.